This note documents a single T cell receptor (beta chain) sequence. This receptor's antigen is unknown. Per-base quality was not reported, and no clone a single base away is much larger than it. These data come from a study of cytomegalovirus exposure and HLA in healthy donors (dated by TCRdb to about 2017). Study-wide context: An earlier analysis of roughly 500 of the donors reported 276 Gb of sequence data and roughly 100 million unique TCR beta sequences from about 200 million T cells. In an earlier analysis of more than 550 of the donors, high-throughput TCR beta sequencing was used to judge whether each TCR beta V gene segment behaved as functional or pseudogenic. The later analysis used no new phenotypic data to find candidate immune exposures, relying instead on TCR beta sequences and their occurrence across donors. A later genetic analysis used genome-wide SNP genotypes for about 60% of the 666 donors, treating that subset as a discovery cohort. In addition to the first cohort of roughly 670 subjects, a separate validation cohort of approximately 130 different subjects was used. The study used immunosequencing to profile the T cell repertoires of 600 to 850 subjects and linked those repertoires to cytomegalovirus serostatus. All discovery cohort repertoires had been generated using a single sequencing platform. Donor age, sex, ethnicity and CMV serostatus were compiled alongside the repertoire data. Class I and class II HLA loci were covered by the typing at four-digit resolution. Approximately 310 gigabases of sequencing data and approximately 92 million unique TCR sequences made up an early release that covered 500 to 650 HLA-typed donors. Across under 500 genotyped donors of the cohort, an average of about 250,000 unique TCR beta nucleotide sequences per donor were sequenced, and roughly 18% of those sequences were non-productive. The study combined high-throughput TCR immunosequencing, statistical association of individual TCRs with disease status, and machine learning to predict cytomegalovirus infection status. A later analysis re-examined previously published TCR beta repertoires from roughly 650 donors and added high-resolution HLA genotyping to investigate patterns of TCR occurrence. Because of strong linkage in the cohort, 4 to 6 DR-DQ haplotypes were treated as single units for association and clustering. The study was designed to test whether signatures of past pathogen exposure could be identified by cataloging public T cell receptors. Of the approximately 400 genotyped donors, 65% to 90% fell in the genetic ancestry cluster associated with self-reported Caucasian donors. The number of typed donors differed by locus: roughly 629-640 for A, B, C, DRB1 and DQB1; 500 to 550 for DQA1; 606 for DPA1; and roughly 470 for DPB1. What the authors observed across the whole study: A later analysis found that most CMV-associated TCR beta chains appeared HLA-restricted, with HLA associations seemingly driven largely by CMV exposure. Across donors, most TCR sequences were observed very rarely, whereas some public TCRs were present in many individuals. Because counts were too low, seventeen rarely observed V segments, including chromosome 9 orphons, were left out of the earlier analysis of roughly 600 of the donors. Linkage disequilibrium might explain the correlated functional status among segregating V segments, but an unknown experimental factor could not be ruled out. A further reported finding was that TCR beta sequences accurately predicted the HLA-A and HLA-B alleles for most subjects in the first cohort. In both the original and validation cohorts, the classifier was reported to diagnose cytomegalovirus status with high specificity and sensitivity. In the study, around 150 TCR beta chains were listed as associated with cytomegalovirus. A later genetic analysis reported fewer N-insertions in productive TCRs among donors in an Asian-associated ancestry cluster than the approximately 700-donor mean. In an earlier analysis of roughly 500 of the donors, most TCR beta V segments appeared in productive rearrangements about 90% or about 30% of the time, broadly matching IMGT annotations. A later genetic analysis associated a missense DCLRE1C variant with V-gene and J-gene trimming of TCR beta chains, and an independent cohort replicated the association. Only TCR beta chains were sequenced in this cohort, and the absence of alpha or paired-chain data limited detectable features. In vitro tests confirmed that three of the cytomegalovirus-associated TCR beta chains recognize cytomegalovirus antigens. In a later analysis, around 17,000 TCR beta sequences were associated with specific HLA alleles at a false discovery rate of 0.05. According to the authors, the approach could potentially be generalized to other disease states and immunological phenotypes. Several of the top co-occurrence clusters appeared to be linked to parvovirus B19, influenza, CMV and Epstein-Barr virus, according to a later analysis. Roughly uniform sequencing depth across donors was assumed in presence/absence analyses, although this assumption may not hold. Because HLA typing was unavailable for some donors at each locus, only the typed subset was used in association tests. A later analysis found that TCR association rates varied across HLA loci, with DRB1 alleles showing the most associated TCRs and HLA-C alleles the fewest. A group of highly shared sequence variants was considered likely to be a technical artifact of the sequencing pipeline. Immune exposure information for the cohort was limited to CMV serostatus. Some IMGT-functional V segments, including TRBV6-2 and TRBV6-3, could not be told apart with the 87-base-pair reads, so those segments were excluded. In a later analysis, HLA-associated TCR beta chains showed more clonal expansion and lower generation probabilities than non-associated chains that were equally common. Strong co-occurrence of HLA alleles, especially DR and DQ, made assigning TCR associations to individual alleles difficult.

The library was produced with the immunoSEQ multiplex PCR assay. The multiplex PCR relied on a mix of 60 forward primers for TCR Vbeta segments and 13 reverse primers for TCR Jbeta segments. A multiplex PCR assay on genomic DNA amplified the CDR3 region of rearranged TCR beta genes. Amplified TCR beta libraries were sequenced as 87-base-pair reads on the Illumina HiSeq System. As for the original processing: Across the 600 to 700 repertoires, a later analysis counted some 81 million unique TCR beta chains, 9.5 million to 13 million of which were shared by at least two donors. A nearest-neighbor algorithm error-corrected the raw reads and collapsed the reads into unique sequences, merging closely related sequences to remove PCR and sequencing errors. V, D and J gene segments were assigned by aligning CDR3 sequences to IMGT reference sequences. For a sequence to be retained, a match of at least six nucleotides was required to both a V gene segment and a J gene segment. Rearrangements were classified as productive when the CDR3 lacked stop codons and remained in frame with V and J, and all other rearrangements were classified as non-productive. CDR3 was defined according to IMGT convention as the region running from the second conserved V-encoded cysteine to the conserved J-encoded phenylalanine. In an earlier analysis of more than 550 of the donors, sequences lacking an unambiguous match to a single V gene segment were excluded. An earlier analysis of 500 to 600 of the donors classified V segments as functional when productive rearrangements were above 56.7% and as segregating when the standard deviation between donors was above 5%. To diagnose cytomegalovirus status from the catalog of TCR beta chain sequences, a statistical classification framework was built. V and J gene assignment, in a later analysis, came from comparing TCR nucleotide sequences with IMGT/GENE-DB human TR gene sequences. The TCRdist pipeline was used in a later analysis to assign CDR3 sequences and most-parsimonious VDJ recombination scenarios. In a later analysis, each TCR beta chain was defined by its CDR3 amino acid sequence together with its V-gene family, and reads lacking a unique V-gene family were excluded. In a later analysis, nearly 600 highly shared, low-generation-probability nucleotide sequences were removed to address suspected cross-contamination and a sequencing artifact. In a later analysis, a clonal expansion index for each public chain was calculated from normalized within-repertoire ranks of inferred template counts. A later analysis computed generation probabilities with a VDJ recombination model fitted to out-of-frame rearrangements, and checked the results against IGoR. Hypergeometric tests were used in a later analysis to score TCR-TCR, TCR-HLA and TCR-CMV co-occurrence, with a repertoire-size bias correction applied to the TCR pairs. False discovery rates were estimated in a later analysis by permuting HLA or CMV assignments 20 times. In a later analysis, co-occurring TCRs were grouped using DBSCAN, and TCRdist sequence similarity was added for clustering within HLA-allele-positive subsets. Repertoires with fewer than 30,000 or more than 120,000 public chains were left out of co-occurrence clustering, as were five repertoires with anomalous nucleotide sharing. Sourced from immuneACCESS, this table was stored by TCRdb with only in-frame sequences that have V and J called. A share of the clones is absent; for the studies checked, an unresolved V gene accounts for under half, and the remainder has no known explanation. Clone size and V and J calls were adopted from that table, with D and trimming inferred from the DNA. In this sample the table shows some 80,000 clones, around 79% of which occur a single time. The ten top clones hold over 4.5% of the sample.

The cohort comprised some 700 healthy bone marrow donors. At the time of sampling, every cohort member was nominally healthy, though immune exposures that went unrecorded were likely present. The donor tested CMV seropositive, placing the donor among the 290 or so seropositive members of the cohort. A peripheral blood sample was collected from each donor, and TCR beta sequencing was performed on peripheral blood mononuclear cells. Genomic DNA was extracted from the blood cell samples with the Qiagen DNeasy Blood Extraction Kit. Clipping removes 4 bases from V and 0 bases from J, with 4 as the unmatched junction base count. CDR1 and CDR2 were assigned from the germline V gene as SGHRS and YFSETQ. Taken from cysteine to phenylalanine, the CDR3 has 15 residues. CDR3 DNA is the only sequence kept; it has 45 bases, read in frame from the first base.

The rearranged segments are TRBV5-1 and TRBJ2-1; the junction holds 7 bases that match TRBD1. Specimen: PBMCs. This TCR was recovered from a man between 18 and 29 years old in good health and CMV-seropositive. The sequenced DNA: TGCGCCAGCAGCCTGGGACAGAGCTCCTACAATGAGCAGTTCTTC. Its translation is CASSLGQSSYNEQFF.